This entry lists 28 T cell receptor beta chains sequenced from one sample in a study of cytomegalovirus exposure and HLA in healthy donors. Sequencing used immunoSEQ multiplex PCR; TCRdb keeps in-frame clones, though not all of them. This sample carries tens of thousands of clones, 96% of them seen once, and the ten largest clones take roughly 1.6%. The material sequenced was PBMCs. The receptors stem from a man younger than 35 in good health and CMV-seropositive.

V gene TRBV6-6 combines with J gene TRBJ1-1, with 10 bases identical to TRBD1. Germline assignment: CDR1 MNHNY and CDR2 SVGAGI (reference sequence). V dropped 0 bases and J dropped 5; count of bases not matched to a gene: 0. The CDR3 is 14 residues long. The CDR3 is CASSYSGQGTEAFF. In nucleotides, the CDR3 is TGTGCCAGCAGTTACTCGGGACAGGGGACTGAAGCTTTCTTT.

V usage is TRBV9 and J usage is TRBJ2-3; D is unresolved. The CDR3 length is 14 residues. CDR1 and CDR2 (germline): SGDLS, YYNGEE. V lost 1 base and J lost 2, with 8 bases in between. For the CDR3, the DNA is TGTGCCAGCAGCGTACTATTCCCCACAGATACGCAGTATTTT. The encoded protein is CASSVLFPTDTQYF.

CDR3 region: CASKFWQGASYEQYF. The CDR3 DNA reads as TGTGCCAGCAAGTTTTGGCAGGGGGCCTCCTACGAGCAGTACTTC. The rearrangement joins TRBV27 to TRBJ2-7; 8 nucleotides line up with TRBD1. J was trimmed by 0 bases and V by 7 bases; bases with no gene match: 8. Germline CDR1 MNHEY, CDR2 SMNVEV (reference sequence). This CDR3 spans 15 amino acids.

The genes are TRBV7-9 and TRBJ2-3; TRBD2 agrees at 9 bases. Unmatched junction bases numbered 8, after V lost 5 bases and J lost 2 bases. CDR1 is SEHNR and CDR2 is FQNEAQ in the germline V gene (reference sequence). The CDR3 totals 16 residues. The CDR3 bases are TGTGCCAGCAGCCTCAGGTCGGGACTAGCCACAGATACGCAGTATTTT. Translated: CASSLRSGLATDTQYF.

The DNA of the CDR3 is TGTGCCAGCAGTTTATACGCAGACTCCTACAATGAGCAGTTCTTC. Translation gives CASSLYADSYNEQFF. This sequence joins TRBV27 and TRBJ2-1; no clear D gene. The germline V and J ends were trimmed by 1 base and 0 bases, with 7 bases remaining between them. The CDR3 extends over 15 amino acids. Germline CDR1 and CDR2: MNHEY and SMNVEV (reference sequence).

This sequence joins TRBV6-6 and TRBJ1-2; 7 nucleotides match TRBD1. CDR3 length equals 14 residues. Germline assignment: CDR1 MNHNY and CDR2 SVGAGI (reference sequence). V lost 6 bases, J lost 2 bases, and 6 bases stayed unmatched. CDR3 sequence (DNA): TGTGCCAGCAGCGGGCAGGGGGTGAACTATGGCTACACCTTC. Protein product: CASSGQGVNYGYTF.

At least ten counts were recorded for this clone. V gene TRBV29-1 combines with J gene TRBJ2-2, with 8 bases lining up with TRBD1. Germline-derived CDR1 and CDR2 are SQVTM and ANQGSEA. J gave up 3 bases and V 7 bases, and 7 bases lay outside the gene matches. The CDR3 is 14 residues long. The CDR3 coding sequence is TGCAGCGCCAGACAGGGGACGGACACCGGGGAGCTGTTTTTT. This codes for CSARQGTDTGELFF.

J is TRBJ2-2 and V is TRBV2; 9 nucleotides match TRBD2. Germline V lookup: CDR1 SNHLY, CDR2 FYNNEI. The CDR3 loop spans 13 amino acids. J lost 7 bases, V lost 6 bases, and 3 bases had no gene match. CDR3 in amino acids: CASSASGNGELFF. Here the CDR3 DNA reads TGTGCCAGCAGCGCTAGCGGGAACGGGGAGCTGTTTTTT.

The chain couples TRBV7-8 to TRBJ2-6; a possible D gene is TRBD1 (6 bases). Germline V gives CDR1 SGHVS, CDR2 FQNEAQ. The CDR3 loop spans 15 amino acids. V lost 4 bases to trimming and J lost 4 bases, with 11 bases between them. The CDR3, as DNA: TGTGCCAGCAGCTACAGGGTCGGGGGGGCCAACGTCCTGACTTTC. It translates to CASSYRVGGANVLTF.

V and J are TRBV28 and TRBJ1-4; a possible D gene is TRBD1 (6 bases). Germline V gene data show CDR1 as MDHEN and CDR2 as SYDVKM. This CDR3 is 14 amino acids long. V lost 1 base to trimming and J lost 6 bases, with 9 bases between them. This CDR3 is CASSLSGAHEKLFF. CDR3 DNA: TGTGCCAGCAGTTTATCAGGGGCCCATGAAAAACTGTTTTTT. Looking up the rest from reference TRBV28 and TRBJ1-4 gives the full variable domain: DVKVTQSSRYLVKRTGEKVFLECVQDMDHENMFWYRQDPGLGLRLIYFSYDVKMKEKGDIPEGYSVSREKKERFSLILESASTNQTSMYLCASSLSGAHEKLFFGSGTQLSVL.

For the CDR3, the DNA is TGTGCCAGCAGTTCTCAGGGGACCACTAGCACAGATACGCAGTATTTT. Encoded protein: CASSSQGTTSTDTQYF. This chain uses TRBV6-7 with TRBJ2-3; a weak D match, TRBD1 (6 bases). TRBV6-7 is placed among ORFs of uncertain function. This CDR3 region has 16 residues. Trimming took off 4 bases at V and 0 bases at J, with 14 bases between the two ends.

The chain couples TRBV11-2 to TRBJ1-5; D perhaps matches TRBD1 (6 bases). Trimming took off 4 bases at V and 7 bases at J, with 11 bases between the two ends. Germline loops: CDR1 SGHAT, CDR2 FQNNGV. The CDR3 loop spans 13 amino acids. CDR3 coding DNA: TGTGCCAGCAGCTACAGGGTGGAACAGCCCCAGCATTTT. Its protein product is CASSYRVEQPQHF.

This clone showed up just once. This chain links TRBV5-1 with TRBJ2-1; D possibly corresponds to TRBD2 (6 bases). The CDR3 contains 18 residues. The germline gives CDR1 SGHRS, CDR2 YFSETQ. Between the trimmed V and J ends, which lost 0 bases and 0 bases, there was a span of 16 bases. This chain's CDR3 is CASSLDTGGGISYNEQFF. In DNA form, the CDR3 reads TGCGCCAGCAGCTTGGACACGGGTGGCGGGATCTCCTACAATGAGCAGTTCTTC.

The chain recombines TRBV7-3 with TRBJ1-2; tentatively, D is TRBD1 (6 bases). CDR3 length: 12 residues. The germline V gene has CDR1 SGHTA and CDR2 FQGTGA. V was trimmed by 4 bases and J by 8 bases, leaving 11 bases between them. The CDR3 sequence: CASSSPGAGYTF. CDR3 in DNA: TGTGCCAGCAGCTCACCAGGGGCCGGCTACACCTTC.

The CDR3 here is CASSLHRGPGANVLTF. CDR3 bases: TGTGCCAGCAGCTTACACAGGGGGCCTGGGGCCAACGTCCTGACTTTC. This chain uses TRBV7-9 with TRBJ2-6; 9 nucleotides match TRBD1. Germline V CDR1 and CDR2: SEHNR, FQNEAQ (reference sequence). CDR3 size: 16 residues. After removal of 2 bases from V and 2 bases from J, the junction contained 1 base not matched to a gene. Filled out from reference TRBV7-9 and TRBJ2-6, the complete variable domain reads DTGVSQNPRHKITKRGQNVTFRCDPISEHNRLYWYRQTLGQGPEFLTYFQNEAQLEKSRLLSDRFSAERPKGSFSTLEIQRTEQGDSAMYLCASSLHRGPGANVLTFGAGSRLTVL.

This chain connects TRBV6-1 to TRBJ2-3; perhaps TRBD2 as D (5 bases). Trimming cost V 2 bases and J 4 bases, with 16 bases left between them. This CDR3 contains 16 residues. CDR1 is MNHNS and CDR2 is SASEGT in the germline V gene. The CDR3 sequence is CASSENRGSGADTQYF. The CDR3, as DNA: TGTGCCAGCAGTGAAAATCGCGGGTCTGGAGCAGATACGCAGTATTTT.

The chain recombines TRBV7-3 with TRBJ2-5; 12 bases align to TRBD1. The CDR3 is made up of 16 amino acids. The germline V gene encodes CDR1 SGHTA and CDR2 FQGTGA. V shed 3 bases and J 4 bases; nucleotides not matched to a gene: 6. The CDR3 is CASSFQGQGAPETQYF. The CDR3 DNA reads TGTGCCAGCAGCTTCCAGGGACAGGGGGCTCCAGAGACCCAGTACTTC.

This chain joins TRBV5-4 and TRBJ1-1; 9 positions match TRBD1. CDR1 is SGHNT and CDR2 is YYREEE in the germline V gene (reference sequence). The CDR3 contains 13 residues. V shed 7 bases, J shed 5 bases, and the junction held 6 bases outside the gene matches. In DNA form, the CDR3 reads TGTGCCAGCCACACAGGGGGCTCAACTGAAGCTTTCTTT. Encoded protein: CASHTGGSTEAFF.

This chain uses TRBV2 with TRBJ1-2; no definite D call. The V gene's germline CDR1 is SNHLY and CDR2 FYNNEI. Trimming removed 5 bases at V and 6 bases at J, with 13 bases between. The CDR3 length is 13 residues. The DNA of the CDR3 is TGTGCCAGCAGTTCCCCACCCGGAGATGGCTACACCTTC. It encodes CASSSPPGDGYTF.

The CDR3 protein is CASSANRANQPQHF. CDR3 nucleotides: TGTGCCAGCAGCGCAAACAGGGCCAATCAGCCCCAGCATTTT. The chain uses TRBV6-1 and TRBJ1-5; a weak D match, TRBD1 (6 bases). Trimming took off 6 bases at V and 3 bases at J, with 12 bases between the two ends. The V gene's germline CDR1 is MNHNS and CDR2 SASEGT. The CDR3 consists of 14 residues.

The J gene is TRBJ2-3, the V gene TRBV13, with TRBD2 matching 7 bases. V dropped 1 base and J dropped 5; count of bases not matched to a gene: 0. The CDR3 loop spans 13 amino acids. CDR1 and CDR2 from the germline V gene are PRHDT and FYEKMQ (reference sequence). The CDR3 reads CASSLAGGDTQYF. CDR3 sequence (DNA): TGTGCCAGCAGCTTAGCGGGAGGAGATACGCAGTATTTT. Full variable domain (remainder filled in from reference TRBV13 and TRBJ2-3): AAGVIQSPRHLIKEKRETATLKCYPIPRHDTVYWYQQGPGQDPQFLISFYEKMQSDKGSIPDRFSAQQFSDYHSELNMSSLELGDSALYFCASSLAGGDTQYFGPGTRLTVL.

Points on this clone: Compared with germline, one end of the junction differs, possibly owing to a read error. The genes are TRBV7-7 and TRBJ2-3; TRBD2 might be the D (5 bases). The CDR3 is made up of 15 amino acids. Looked up from germline, CDR1 is SSHAT and CDR2 is FNYEAQ (reference sequence). The CDR3 region is CASSLGLSSTDTQYF. CDR3 nucleotides: TGTGCTAGCAGCTTAGGACTTTCGAGCACAGATACGCAGTATTTT.

The chain carries TRBV5-1 and TRBJ2-7, with D possibly TRBD2 on 6 matching bases. The CDR3 has 16 amino acids. Between the trimmed V and J ends, which lost 4 bases and 2 bases, there was a span of 19 bases. Germline V gene sequence: CDR1 SGHRS, CDR2 YFSETQ. The CDR3 DNA is TGCGCCAGCAGCACCCGGGACTCAAAAGGCACCTACGAGCAGTACTTC. It is translated as CASSTRDSKGTYEQYF.

This rearrangement joins TRBV2 to TRBJ1-1; 9 bases line up with TRBD1. This CDR3 comprises 14 residues. Germline V gene lookup returns CDR1 SNHLY and CDR2 FYNNEI. Trimming cost V 6 bases and J 7 bases; bases outside gene matches: 9. The CDR3 DNA sequence: TGTGCCAGCAGGCCCCCGGGACAGGGATATGAAGCTTTCTTT. Protein: CASRPPGQGYEAFF.

This chain connects TRBV7-2 to TRBJ2-1; D is ambiguous. The CDR3 loop spans 15 amino acids. Trimming shortened V by 2 bases and J by 1 base, and 9 bases separated the two germline ends. CDR1 and CDR2 from the germline V gene are SGHTA and FQGNSA. DNA for the CDR3: TGTGCCAGCAGCTTAACTATTGCTTCCTACAATGAGCAGTTCTTC. Its protein product is CASSLTIASYNEQFF.

The J gene is TRBJ1-1, the V gene TRBV15; no clear D. Trimming pared 0 bases from V and 10 bases from J, leaving 12 bases between. The CDR3 is 13 amino acids. Germline CDR1 LNHNV, CDR2 YYDKDF (reference sequence). CDR3 coding DNA: TGTGCCACCAGCAGAGATGGGGTTGGAGGAGCTTTCTTT. Translation: CATSRDGVGGAFF.

In its sample, this clone was seen once. The rearrangement joins TRBV11-2 to TRBJ2-1; maybe TRBD2 (5 bases). The CDR3 loop spans 17 amino acids. V lost 4 bases, J lost 1 base, and 17 bases lay in between. The germline V gene has CDR1 SGHAT and CDR2 FQNNGV. CDR3 in amino acids: CASSYGSEAGSYNEQFF. CDR3 coding DNA: TGTGCCAGCAGCTATGGATCCGAGGCGGGTTCCTACAATGAGCAGTTCTTC.

The chain links TRBV2 to TRBJ1-1; D unclear. The ends were cut back, 6 bases at V and 6 bases at J, with 11 bases in the middle. Germline CDR1 SNHLY, CDR2 FYNNEI. CDR3 length: 12 residues. The CDR3 region has the DNA TGTGCCAGCAGAGTGGACTGGGCTGAAGCTTTCTTT. It yields the protein CASRVDWAEAFF.